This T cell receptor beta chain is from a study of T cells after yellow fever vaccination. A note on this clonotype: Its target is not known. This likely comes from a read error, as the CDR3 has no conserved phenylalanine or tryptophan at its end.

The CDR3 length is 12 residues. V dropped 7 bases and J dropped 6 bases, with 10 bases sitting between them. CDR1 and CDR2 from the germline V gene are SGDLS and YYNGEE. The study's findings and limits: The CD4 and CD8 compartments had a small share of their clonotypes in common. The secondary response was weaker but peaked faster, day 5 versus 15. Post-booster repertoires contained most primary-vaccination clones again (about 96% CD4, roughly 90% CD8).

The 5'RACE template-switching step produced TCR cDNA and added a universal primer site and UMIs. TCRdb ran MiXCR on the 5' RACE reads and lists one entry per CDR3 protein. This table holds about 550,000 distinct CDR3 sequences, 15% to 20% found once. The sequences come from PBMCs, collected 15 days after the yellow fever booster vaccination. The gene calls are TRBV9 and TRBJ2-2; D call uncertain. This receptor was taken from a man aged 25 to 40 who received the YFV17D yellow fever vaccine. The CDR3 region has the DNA TGTGCCAGCGGCCCCAAGCCCGGGGAGCTGTTTCTT. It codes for CASGPKPGELFL.